The 29 T cell receptor beta chains reported below all come from one sample, sequenced in a study of T cell repertoires in cytomegalovirus infection. TCRdb independently ran MiXCR on the reads; one entry per CDR3 protein. The sample has around 710,000 distinct CDR3 sequences; 25% to 30% are singletons. Their target antigens are unknown. The sample here was cultured CD8+ T cells from PBMCs, taken from culture after CMV antigen stimulation. These receptors were taken from a human donor in good health (CMV status not recorded). Some clones in this sample may be carry-over from other donors' samples.

This clonotype was seen more than once but under ten times. V usage is TRBV7-3 and J usage is TRBJ2-1, with TRBD2 matching 8 bases. The V and J ends lost 5 bases and 8 bases, in that order; junction bases with no gene match: 11. There are 15 residues in the CDR3. Germline V lookup: CDR1 SGHTA, CDR2 FQGTGA. CDR3 loop: CASSPGTRDPHEQFF. CDR3 bases: TGTGCCAGCAGCCCTGGGACTAGGGACCCCCATGAGCAGTTCTTC.

This clonotype was seen only a few times. The rearrangement links TRBV5-6 to TRBJ2-5; D uncertain. The CDR3 is 13 residues long. Germline V gene lookup returns CDR1 SGHDT and CDR2 YYEEEE. Trimming left V 2 bases short and J 5 bases short, with 10 bases between. The CDR3 is CASSLWLEETQYF. The CDR3 nucleotides read TGTGCCAGCAGCTTATGGCTAGAGGAGACCCAGTACTTC.

J is TRBJ2-5 and V is TRBV11-3; TRBD2 might be the D (6 bases). CDR3 length: 14 amino acids. The V gene's germline CDR1 is SGHNT and CDR2 YENEEA. V lost 5 bases to trimming and J lost 2 bases, with 12 bases between them. Written as DNA, the CDR3 is TGTGCCAGCAGCCGCCGGGACTCACAAGAGACCCAGTACTTC. Translating gives CASSRRDSQETQYF.

The table lists this clonotype with a few counts. The chain carries TRBV7-9 and TRBJ2-6; 7 bases are a match to TRBD1. CDR1 and CDR2 (germline): SEHNR, FQNEAQ (reference sequence). CDR3 length equals 18 residues. V trimming: 7 bases; J trimming: 1 base; junction bases outside the gene matches: 13. CDR3 sequence reads: CASTSNRGRDSGANVLTF. CDR3 nucleotides: TGTGCCAGCACCTCGAACAGGGGACGGGATTCTGGGGCCAACGTCCTGACTTTC.

On this clonotype itself: Since the CDR3 does not end with the conserved phenylalanine or tryptophan, this likely comes from a read error. The chain carries TRBV10-3 and TRBJ2-1, with 10 bases aligning to TRBD2. Germline loops: CDR1 ENHRY, CDR2 SYGVKD. V lost 6 bases and J lost 0; bases outside the gene matches: 23. This CDR3 is built from 22 residues. CDR3: CAISLKGQAPLAGALSYNEQFL. Here the CDR3 DNA reads TGTGCCATCAGCCTGAAGGGCCAGGCCCCTCTAGCGGGGGCCCTCTCCTACAATGAGCAGTTCCTT.

The chain employs TRBV6-1 and TRBJ2-1; D ambiguous. CDR3 size: 16 residues. In germline, CDR1 is MNHNS, CDR2 SASEGT. Trimming shortened V by 8 bases and J by 6 bases, and 23 bases separated the two germline ends. This chain's CDR3 is CASPPLGVYVPNEQFF. The CDR3 DNA sequence: TGTGCCAGCCCCCCGCTCGGTGTATATGTTCCCAATGAGCAGTTCTTC.

V is TRBV7-9 and J is TRBJ2-5, with 7 bases aligning to TRBD2. Germline CDR1 is SEHNR and CDR2 is FQNEAQ (reference sequence). CDR3 length: 14 amino acids. The ends lost 5 bases at V and 6 bases at J; junction bases unmatched: 9. The CDR3: CASSTVRGIQTQYF. The CDR3 DNA is TGTGCCAGCAGCACGGTGCGGGGGATACAGACCCAGTACTTC. Using reference TRBV7-9 and TRBJ2-5 for the parts outside the CDR3, the full variable domain is DTGVSQNPRHKITKRGQNVTFRCDPISEHNRLYWYRQTLGQGPEFLTYFQNEAQLEKSRLLSDRFSAERPKGSFSTLEIQRTEQGDSAMYLCASSTVRGIQTQYFGPGTRLLVL.

The table lists this clonotype with many counts. J is TRBJ1-4 and V is TRBV7-9; D uncertain. Trimming pared 8 bases from V and 3 bases from J, leaving 13 bases between. The CDR3 has 14 residues. Germline V gene sequence: CDR1 SEHNR, CDR2 FQNEAQ (reference sequence). The CDR3, as DNA: TGTGCCAGCGAACTAGGGTGGCCTAATGAAAAACTGTTTTTT. Protein: CASELGWPNEKLFF.

This clonotype was found once. The chain has TRBV10-3 and TRBJ2-1; D is perhaps TRBD1 (6 bases). Trimming removed 6 bases from V and 4 bases from J, with 16 bases in between. Germline values: CDR1 ENHRY, CDR2 SYGVKD. This CDR3 spans 15 amino acids. For the CDR3, the DNA is TGTGCCATCAGCAGGACAGAGGACGTTTACAATGAGCAGTTCTTC. Its translation: CAISRTEDVYNEQFF.

This clonotype was observed a few times. J is TRBJ2-3 and V is TRBV27; TRBD2 aligns across 14 bases. This CDR3 is built from 17 residues. The V gene end was trimmed by 0 bases and the J gene end by 4 bases; junction bases not matched to a gene: 3. Germline V gene sequence: CDR1 MNHEY, CDR2 SMNVEV (reference sequence). DNA for the CDR3: TGTGCCAGCAGTTTATCGCAGACTAGCGGGGGGGCAGATACGCAGTATTTT. It encodes CASSLSQTSGGADTQYF.

The rearrangement uses TRBV6-5 and TRBJ1-2; possibly TRBD1 for D (6 bases). The CDR3 length is 16 residues. Germline V gives CDR1 MNHEY, CDR2 SVGAGI. V was cut by 0 bases and J by 4 bases, with 15 bases left in between. As DNA, the CDR3 is TGTGCCAGCAGTTACTCGACAGGCTCCGACCTCTATGGCTACACCTTC. Translating gives CASSYSTGSDLYGYTF.

The chain is built from TRBV12-3 or TRBV12-4 and TRBJ1-6, with D unresolved. Trimming left V 3 bases short and J 9 bases short, with 15 bases between. This CDR3 is built from 15 residues. The CDR3 DNA reads as TGTGCCAGCAGTTTTGGGTCAGCGGTTAGTTCACCCCTCCACTTT. It yields the protein CASSFGSAVSSPLHF.

Only a few counts were recorded for this clonotype. As DNA, the CDR3 is TGTGCCAGCAGTGAAGACAGGGACACCGGGGAGCTGTTTTTT. Protein sequence: CASSEDRDTGELFF. The chain links TRBV6-1 to TRBJ2-2; D is possibly TRBD1 (6 bases). V lost 1 base, J lost 3 bases, and 6 bases lay in between. The CDR3 is made up of 14 amino acids. Germline values: CDR1 MNHNS, CDR2 SASEGT.

This clonotype was found a few times. Its ends do not fully match the called genes, so a read error is possible. This chain joins TRBV7-6 and TRBJ1-2; a possible D gene is TRBD1 (6 bases). From germline, CDR1 is SGHVS and CDR2 FNYEAQ. The CDR3 is made up of 12 amino acids. In DNA, the CDR3 is TGTGCCAGCAGCTTAGTAGCGGGGCAACAGGGCTTC. Its protein product is CASSLVAGQQGF.

This clonotype came up a few times. J is TRBJ1-2 and V is TRBV12-3 or TRBV12-4; weak D call: TRBD1 (5 bases). V lost 1 base and J lost 4, with 13 bases in between. The CDR3 spans 15 residues. DNA for the CDR3: TGTGCCAGCAGTTTAGAGGGGAGCTCTGGCTATGGCTACACCTTC. Translation: CASSLEGSSGYGYTF.

This clonotype was counted only a few times. The rearrangement joins TRBV20-1 to TRBJ2-6, with 9 bases that match TRBD1. Trimming cost V 3 bases and J 1 base; bases outside gene matches: 7. Germline V lookup: CDR1 DFQATT, CDR2 SNEGSKA (reference sequence). The CDR3 has 17 amino acids. For the CDR3, the DNA is TGCAGTGCTAGGGGGACAGGGAGAAAATCTGGGGCCAACGTCCTGACTTTC. It codes for CSARGTGRKSGANVLTF.

This clonotype has more than one count but fewer than ten. The chain joins TRBV4-3 to TRBJ2-1, with D uncertain. CDR1 is LGHNA, CDR2 YSLEER, per germline. CDR3 length: 16 amino acids. V shed 0 bases and J shed 3 bases, with 12 bases lying between them. Here the CDR3 reads CASSQDRSHVYNEQFF. CDR3 in DNA: TGCGCCAGCAGCCAAGATAGATCCCACGTCTACAATGAGCAGTTCTTC.

The chain uses TRBV27 and TRBJ2-5; TRBD2 matches at 12 bases. The CDR3 has 16 amino acids. With V trimmed by 5 bases and J by 0 bases, 4 bases remained unmatched. Germline CDR1 and CDR2: MNHEY and SMNVEV (reference sequence). The CDR3 loop reads CASSPSGGEYQETQYF. DNA of the CDR3: TGTGCCAGCAGTCCTAGCGGGGGGGAGTACCAAGAGACCCAGTACTTC.

The chain combines TRBV7-2 with TRBJ2-1, with no clear D. This CDR3 spans 15 amino acids. Trimming left V 2 bases short and J 4 bases short, with 12 bases between. Germline V gene sequence: CDR1 SGHTA, CDR2 FQGNSA. The DNA of the CDR3 is TGTGCCAGCAGCTTACTGCAGAAGCTATACAATGAGCAGTTCTTC. Translation gives CASSLLQKLYNEQFF.

Notes on this clonotype: Germline is not matched at one junction end, which may reflect a read error. For the CDR3, the DNA is TGTGCCAGCAGCCCCCCAGGGGGGGCTAATGCAAAACTGTTTTTT. Its translation is CASSPPGGANAKLFF. The chain joins TRBV7-6 to TRBJ1-4; 7 bases agree with TRBD1. The CDR3 spans 15 residues. The germline V gene encodes CDR1 SGHVS and CDR2 FNYEAQ.

J is TRBJ1-1 and V is TRBV11-2; D uncertain. The V end lost 3 bases, the J end lost 1 base, and 9 bases lay between the germline ends. The CDR3 consists of 14 residues. Per germline, CDR1 SGHAT and CDR2 FQNNGV. The CDR3 DNA follows: TGTGCCAGCAGCTTTAGGGTCACGAACACTGAAGCTTTCTTT. It yields the protein CASSFRVTNTEAFF.

The rearrangement links TRBV5-5 to TRBJ2-7; D is uncertain. The CDR3 is made up of 14 amino acids. V was cut by 2 bases and J by 0 bases, with 9 bases left in between. The germline CDR1 and CDR2 sequences are SGHKS and YYEKEE (reference sequence). In nucleotides, the CDR3 is TGTGCCAGCAGCTTATGGGATAGCTCCTACGAGCAGTACTTC. Its translation is CASSLWDSSYEQYF.

The genes are TRBV9 and TRBJ1-1; 12 bases fit TRBD1. The germline V gene encodes CDR1 SGDLS and CDR2 YYNGEE. The J segment lost 11 bases and the V segment lost 4 bases, leaving 9 bases of the junction unmatched. This CDR3 is built from 14 residues. The CDR3 sequence: CASSSGQGARGAFF. The CDR3 DNA reads as TGTGCCAGCAGCTCGGGACAGGGGGCCAGGGGGGCTTTCTTT.

This chain uses TRBV7-9 with TRBJ1-3; 7 bases line up with TRBD1. V gave up 5 bases and J gave up 0 bases; unmatched junction bases: 7. CDR1 is SEHNR and CDR2 is FQNEAQ in the germline V gene (reference sequence). The CDR3 has 16 residues. The CDR3 loop reads CASSPTGYDSGNTIYF. DNA of the CDR3: TGTGCCAGCAGCCCGACAGGGTACGACTCTGGAAACACCATATATTTT.

This clonotype appeared a few times. The J gene is TRBJ2-1, the V gene TRBV6-5, with unresolved D. Germline-derived CDR1 and CDR2 are MNHEY and SVGAGI. There are 16 residues in the CDR3. Deletions cut 0 bases from V and 0 bases from J, with 9 bases between. DNA for the CDR3: TGTGCCAGCAGTTACTCAGTAGGGTTCTCCTACAATGAGCAGTTCTTC. This sequence encodes CASSYSVGFSYNEQFF.

V gene TRBV12-5 combines with J gene TRBJ2-2; 8 bases line up with TRBD1. This CDR3 is 16 amino acids long. Germline V lookup: CDR1 LGHNT, CDR2 FRNRAP. With V trimmed by 3 bases and J by 4 bases, 7 bases remained unmatched. CDR3 nucleotides: TGTGCTAGTGGTTTTACCGGACAGGGTGGCACCGGGGAGCTGTTTTTT. It is translated as CASGFTGQGGTGELFF.

The V and J genes are TRBV2 and TRBJ2-2, with D tentatively TRBD1 (6 bases). CDR1 and CDR2 (germline): SNHLY, FYNNEI. The germline V and J ends were trimmed by 6 bases and 3 bases, with 17 bases remaining between them. This CDR3 has 16 amino acids. The CDR3 bases are TGTGCCAGCAGGGGCTTCGGGACAACCCACACCGGGGAGCTGTTTTTT. Translation: CASRGFGTTHTGELFF. The complete variable domain, with remaining parts taken from reference TRBV2 and TRBJ2-2, reads EPEVTQTPSHQVTQMGQEVILRCVPISNHLYFYWYRQILGQKVEFLVSFYNNEISEKSEIFDDQFSVERPDGSNFTLKIRSTKLEDSAMYFCASRGFGTTHTGELFFGEGSRLTVL.

V is TRBV5-4 and J is TRBJ2-3, with 8 nucleotides matching TRBD1. The ends lost 4 bases at V and 2 bases at J; junction bases unmatched: 15. Germline CDR1 and CDR2: SGHNT and YYREEE (reference sequence). The CDR3 covers 18 residues. CDR3 residues: CASSPGGRTGSFTDTQYF. The CDR3 bases are TGTGCCAGCAGCCCCGGGGGTCGGACAGGGTCGTTCACAGATACGCAGTATTTT. The whole variable domain, filled in from reference TRBV5-4 and TRBJ2-3, reads ETGVTQSPTHLIKTRGQQVTLRCSSQSGHNTVSWYQQALGQGPQFIFQYYREEENGRGNFPPRFSGLQFPNYSSELNVNALELDDSALYLCASSPGGRTGSFTDTQYFGPGTRLTVL.

The chain joins TRBV5-6 to TRBJ1-1; possibly TRBD1 for D (5 bases). Looked up from germline, CDR1 is SGHDT and CDR2 is YYEEEE. V lost 4 bases and J lost 1, with 14 bases in between. CDR3 length equals 15 residues. The CDR3 sequence is CASSENLGPNTEAFF. CDR3 sequence (DNA): TGTGCCAGCAGCGAGAACCTGGGACCGAACACTGAAGCTTTCTTT.